Presented here are 15 T cell receptor beta chains from one specimen sequenced in a study of T-cell reconstitution after alpha-beta-depleted transplantation in children (dated by TCRdb to 2016 to 2017). The treatment or condition tag for this specimen amounts to: allogeneic hematopoietic cell transplantation with graft depleted of TCRalphabeta T cells and CD19 B cells. Preparation of the library involved PCR. This sample was sequenced with an Illumina HiSeq 2500. To normalize quantification of the TCRbeta repertoire, the TCR libraries were built with molecular barcoding that relied on unique molecular identifiers. TCRdb reworked the public reads: Q25 trimming with fastp, MiXCR clone assembly, productive beta chains retained. Merged by CDR3 protein, the rows form single entries marked with the most common genes and DNA. Counted in this sample were about 78,000 distinct CDR3 sequences; less than 15% of them appeared once. Around a quarter of the sample is held by the ten biggest clonotypes.

Material: PBMCs, mostly from graft donor cells, obtained 180 days after TCRalphabeta/CD19-depleted stem cell transplant. The receptor source for this set is a male patient aged 2 to 9 who had a stem cell transplant for acute lymphoblastic leukemia, so the T cells may come from the graft donor.

About this clonotype itself: One junction end disagrees with the germline gene, perhaps due to a read error. The chain is built from TRBV9 and TRBJ2-7, with TRBD1 identical over 8 bases. The CDR3 consists of 15 residues. The V gene's germline CDR1 is SGDLS and CDR2 YYNGEE. In nucleotides, the CDR3 is TGTGCCAGCAGCCCCTCGGGACAGGCCTTCTACGAGCAGTCCTTC. Translating gives CASSPSGQAFYEQSF.

This clonotype has a handful of counts. The CDR3 loop is CASSLAGPNQPQHF. In nucleotides, the CDR3 is TGTGCCAGCAGCTTAGCAGGACCCAATCAGCCCCAGCATTTT. This chain links TRBV13 with TRBJ1-5; D call uncertain. Germline V lookup: CDR1 PRHDT, CDR2 FYEKMQ (reference sequence). Trimming pared 1 base from V and 3 bases from J, leaving 7 bases between. This CDR3 contains 14 residues.

This clonotype was seen just once. At one end the junction does not follow the germline gene, possibly because of a read error. The chain recombines TRBV6-2 or TRBV6-3 with TRBJ2-7; no clear D gene. Germline lookup yields CDR1 MNHEY and CDR2 SVGEGT. The CDR3 has 16 amino acids. Written as DNA, the CDR3 is TGTGCCAGCAGTTACTCAGGTAGTTCAGCGACCTACGGGCAGTACTTC. Translated: CASSYSGSSATYGQYF.

The chain joins TRBV18 to TRBJ2-5; D is possibly TRBD2 (5 bases). Trimming took off 2 bases at V and 7 bases at J, with 11 bases between the two ends. The CDR3 length is 13 residues. Germline lookup yields CDR1 KGHSH and CDR2 LQKENI. The DNA of the CDR3 is TGTGCCAGCTCACCATCGGGTGGAGGGACCCAGTACTTC. It codes for CASSPSGGGTQYF.

The chain combines TRBV20-1 with TRBJ1-1, with unresolved D. The germline V and J ends were trimmed by 1 base and 1 base, with 7 bases remaining between them. There are 13 residues in the CDR3. CDR1 and CDR2 from the germline V gene are DFQATT and SNEGSKA (reference sequence). The CDR3 spells CSARGGGNTEAFF. CDR3 sequence (DNA): TGCAGTGCTAGAGGAGGAGGGAACACTGAAGCTTTCTTT.

A few counts support this clonotype. The genes are TRBV6-1 and TRBJ1-2; D ambiguous. The CDR3 totals 14 residues. Trimming cost V 4 bases and J 2 bases, with 11 bases left between them. The germline gives CDR1 MNHNS, CDR2 SASEGT. CDR3 region: CASSALVGNYGYTF. CDR3 bases: TGTGCCAGCAGTGCCTTAGTAGGAAACTATGGCTACACCTTC.

This clonotype came up many times. The chain has TRBV4-3 and TRBJ2-1, with a weak D call TRBD1 (6 bases). The CDR3 is made up of 18 amino acids. Looked up from germline, CDR1 is LGHNA and CDR2 is YSLEER. The ends were cut back, 6 bases at V and 3 bases at J, with 24 bases in the middle. CDR3 in DNA: TGCGCCAGCAGGCTACTCCGCGGCAGGGGAGCTTTCTACAATGAGCAGTTCTTC. It yields the protein CASRLLRGRGAFYNEQFF.

The genes are TRBV7-9 and TRBJ1-1; unclear D gene. The V gene lost 0 bases and the J gene lost 8 bases, with 13 bases spanning the gap. The CDR3 sequence is 14 residues long. Germline lookup yields CDR1 SEHNR and CDR2 FQNEAQ (reference sequence). As DNA, the CDR3 is TGTGCCAGCAGCTTAGCGCGGCATCGGCACGAAGCTTTCTTT. Encoded protein: CASSLARHRHEAFF.

This clonotype was detected ten times or more. The rearrangement joins TRBV6-5 to TRBJ2-7, with TRBD1 identical over 8 bases. CDR3 length: 17 residues. Losses at the gene ends were 0 bases for V and 4 bases for J; bases not matched to a gene: 11. CDR1 is MNHEY and CDR2 is SVGAGI in the germline V gene. The CDR3, as DNA: TGTGCCAGCAGTTACTCTGGGCAGGGGGCGCACCCATACGAGCAGTACTTC. This gives the protein CASSYSGQGAHPYEQYF.

This clonotype was observed at least ten times. The chain couples TRBV29-1 to TRBJ2-1; 10 nucleotides agree with TRBD2. J gave up 2 bases and V 6 bases, and 7 bases lay outside the gene matches. Germline lookup yields CDR1 SQVTM and CDR2 ANQGSEA. The CDR3 has 15 amino acids. CDR3 bases: TGCAGCGTCCACCTGCTAGCGGGGGCCTACAATGAGCAGTTCTTC. Translated, it gives CSVHLLAGAYNEQFF.

The chain uses TRBV7-2 and TRBJ1-5, with D perhaps TRBD1 (5 bases). Germline assignment: CDR1 SGHTA and CDR2 FQGNSA. V shed 5 bases and J shed 2 bases, with 19 bases lying between them. The CDR3 totals 17 residues. CDR3 in amino acids: CASSPLGGGDGNQPQHF. The CDR3, as DNA: TGTGCCAGCAGCCCCTTAGGTGGGGGAGACGGCAATCAGCCCCAGCATTTT.

V usage is TRBV28 and J usage is TRBJ2-7, with D perhaps TRBD2 (5 bases). Germline CDR1 MDHEN, CDR2 SYDVKM. Deletions cut 4 bases from V and 6 bases from J, with 7 bases between. This CDR3 spans 11 amino acids. CDR3 amino acids: CASSSGFEQYF. DNA for the CDR3: TGTGCCAGCAGTTCGGGGTTCGAGCAGTACTTC.

This clonotype was counted a few times. This chain uses TRBV25-1 with TRBJ2-5; D is perhaps TRBD1 (5 bases). The CDR3 covers 15 residues. Germline CDR1 is MGHDK and CDR2 is SYGVNS. Trimming removed 4 bases from V and 1 base from J, with 13 bases in between. The chain's CDR3 is CASSAQGSGQETQYF. In nucleotides, the CDR3 is TGTGCCAGCAGTGCCCAGGGATCGGGCCAAGAGACCCAGTACTTC.

V gene TRBV11-2 combines with J gene TRBJ2-1; 12 nucleotides match TRBD2. This CDR3 region has 18 residues. Germline assignment: CDR1 SGHAT and CDR2 FQNNGV. V was pared by 6 bases and J by 2 bases, with 11 bases of the junction left unmatched. The CDR3 protein is CASSPGTSGPMAYNEQFF. For the CDR3, the DNA is TGTGCCAGCAGTCCCGGGACTAGCGGGCCCATGGCCTACAATGAGCAGTTCTTC.

This clonotype has a count of ten or more. The J gene is TRBJ2-2, the V gene TRBV5-6; no firm D call. The CDR3 is made up of 15 amino acids. Trimming stripped 2 bases from V and 6 bases from J, with 14 bases between. Germline V gene sequence: CDR1 SGHDT, CDR2 YYEEEE. CDR3 loop: CASSFVRLSPGELFF. The CDR3 DNA follows: TGTGCCAGCAGCTTTGTCCGATTGTCCCCCGGGGAGCTGTTTTTT.